The clone carrying this TCR beta chain occurred a few times. The protocol was immunoSEQ multiplex PCR, while the TCRdb copy is restricted to in-frame clones and leaves out a portion. Seen here are around 76,000 clones, around 90% observed once, and the top ten hold 0.2% to 0.25%. The germline V gene encodes CDR1 SGHVS and CDR2 FQNEAQ. The CDR3 is made up of 16 amino acids. Trimming pared 6 bases from V and 6 bases from J, leaving 20 bases between. The data originate from a study of technical replicates of blood from a few donors. V gene TRBV7-8 combines with J gene TRBJ2-2; tentative D call: TRBD1 (6 bases). This sequence was found in a human donor in good health. The sequenced material came from T cells isolated from PBMCs. The CDR3 nucleotides are TGTGCCAGCAGACCCGGGACACCCGGCCGGCCCGGGGAGCTGTTTTTT. Encoded protein: CASRPGTPGRPGELFF.